These 16 T cell receptor beta chains originate from one sample sequenced in a study of blood T cell repertoires in COVID-19. The protocol was immunoSEQ multiplex PCR, while the TCRdb copy is restricted to in-frame clones and leaves out a portion. Of approximately 150,000 clones in the sample, 87% were seen once. The sequenced sample consisted of peripheral blood. All receptors come from a woman in her forties or fifties with active or convalescent COVID-19.

The V call is TRBV11-2, the J call TRBJ1-2; 7 bases agree with TRBD1. Germline assignment: CDR1 SGHAT and CDR2 FQNNGV. V lost 4 bases, J lost 6 bases, and 5 bases stayed unmatched. This CDR3 spans 13 amino acids. The CDR3 reads CASSSGQINGYTF. CDR3 in DNA: TGTGCCAGCAGCTCGGGACAGATAAATGGCTACACCTTC.

There are a few counts of this clone. J is TRBJ2-2 and V is TRBV6-2 or TRBV6-3; D is uncertain. V was trimmed by 6 bases and J by 5 bases, leaving 10 bases between them. Germline CDR1 MNHEY, CDR2 SVGEGT. The CDR3 contains 13 residues. The CDR3 region has the DNA TGTGCCAGCAGCGCTACGTTTACCGGGGAGCTGTTTTTT. It specifies CASSATFTGELFF.

This clone was counted a single time. V is TRBV11-2 and J is TRBJ1-1; D perhaps matches TRBD1 (5 bases). The V gene lost 5 bases and the J gene lost 4 bases, with 14 bases spanning the gap. This CDR3 comprises 14 residues. CDR1 and CDR2 (germline): SGHAT, FQNNGV. This CDR3 reads CASSPRRDGTEAFF. The DNA for the CDR3 is TGTGCCAGCAGCCCCCGGAGGGACGGCACTGAAGCTTTCTTT. Full variable domain (rest looked up from reference TRBV11-2 and TRBJ1-1): EAGVAQSPRYKIIEKRQSVAFWCNPISGHATLYWYQQILGQGPKLLIQFQNNGVVDDSQLPKDRFSAERLKGVDSTLKIQPAKLEDSAVYLCASSPRRDGTEAFFGQGTRLTVV.

V gene TRBV10-3 combines with J gene TRBJ2-2; 8 bases align to TRBD1. This CDR3 has 15 residues. After removal of 2 bases from V and 6 bases from J, the junction contained 5 bases not matched to a gene. Germline CDR1 ENHRY, CDR2 SYGVKD. The CDR3 reads CAISEDRGRSGELFF. The CDR3 region has the DNA TGTGCCATCAGTGAGGACAGGGGCCGGTCCGGGGAGCTGTTTTTT.

CDR3 in amino acids: CAWSTTGDEQYF. In DNA, the CDR3 is TGTGCCTGGAGTACGACAGGGGACGAGCAGTACTTC. J is TRBJ2-7 and V is TRBV30, with 8 bases lining up with TRBD1. The CDR3 sequence is 12 residues long. Germline lookup yields CDR1 GTSNPN and CDR2 SVGIG (reference sequence). After removal of 2 bases from V and 5 bases from J, the junction contained 2 bases not matched to a gene.

V and J are TRBV19 and TRBJ1-1; no reliable D call. The CDR3 contains 15 residues. Germline assignment: CDR1 LNHDA and CDR2 SQIVND (reference sequence). Trimming removed 3 bases from V and 6 bases from J, with 17 bases in between. CDR3 bases: TGTGCCAGTAGTATGGGTCTGAAAAAGAGCGCTGAAGCTTTCTTT. Translated: CASSMGLKKSAEAFF. Combining the CDR3 with reference TRBV19 and TRBJ1-1 gives the whole variable domain DGGITQSPKYLFRKEGQNVTLSCEQNLNHDAMYWYRQDPGQGLRLIYYSQIVNDFQKGDIAEGYSVSREKKESFPLTVTSAQKNPTAFYLCASSMGLKKSAEAFFGQGTRLTVV.

This clone showed up just once. The chain recombines TRBV7-9 with TRBJ2-7, with 8 bases identical to TRBD1. The CDR3 runs 14 residues. Germline CDR1 SEHNR, CDR2 FQNEAQ (reference sequence). With 0 bases clipped from V and 4 bases from J, the junction kept 2 bases outside the gene matches. The CDR3 nucleotides read TGTGCCAGCAGCTTAGCGCACAGGGGGTACGAGCAGTACTTC. Amino acid sequence: CASSLAHRGYEQYF.

This sequence joins TRBV7-9 and TRBJ2-2; D might be TRBD1 (6 bases). Germline V gene lookup returns CDR1 SEHNR and CDR2 FQNEAQ (reference sequence). The CDR3 is made up of 13 amino acids. V was trimmed by 3 bases and J by 6 bases, leaving 8 bases between them. As DNA, the CDR3 is TGTGCCAGCAGCTTTCCAGGGGCCGGGGAGCTGTTTTTT. Encoded protein: CASSFPGAGELFF.

The chain combines TRBV7-9 with TRBJ2-5; D remains unclear. The CDR3 extends over 15 amino acids. Germline CDR1 is SEHNR and CDR2 is FQNEAQ (reference sequence). V lost 1 base and J lost 1, with 10 bases in between. The CDR3 DNA follows: TGTGCCAGCAGCTTAGAAGAGCGCAGCCAAGAGACCCAGTACTTC. Translation: CASSLEERSQETQYF.

The gene calls are TRBV10-3 and TRBJ2-1, with 11 bases identical to TRBD2. The CDR3 is 16 residues long. The ends lost 3 bases at V and 4 bases at J; junction bases unmatched: 5. CDR1 and CDR2 (germline): ENHRY, SYGVKD. The CDR3 spells CAISETSGRPYNEQFF. In nucleotides, the CDR3 is TGTGCCATCAGTGAAACTAGCGGGAGACCTTACAATGAGCAGTTCTTC.

The chain joins TRBV7-9 to TRBJ2-7, with 11 bases fitting TRBD2. The V gene end was trimmed by 5 bases and the J gene end by 7 bases; junction bases not matched to a gene: 16. CDR1 and CDR2 (germline): SEHNR, FQNEAQ (reference sequence). The CDR3 is made up of 17 amino acids. The CDR3 DNA follows: TGTGCCAGCAGCCCTCCAGGGCTAGCGGGAGGAAGTGGAGAGCAGTACTTC. Amino acids: CASSPPGLAGGSGEQYF.

This clone was observed a single time. The V gene is TRBV12-3 or TRBV12-4, the J gene TRBJ1-1; D uncertain. This CDR3 is built from 13 residues. V lost 1 base and J 7 bases, leaving 10 bases between the germline ends. The CDR3 DNA reads as TGTGCCAGCAGTTTAGGGAGAGGTTTTGAAGCTTTCTTT. Its translation is CASSLGRGFEAFF.

This chain's CDR3 is CASSLRWVNTEAFF. The CDR3 DNA reads as TGTGCCAGCAGCTTGAGGTGGGTGAACACTGAAGCTTTCTTT. The chain joins TRBV7-2 to TRBJ1-1; D call uncertain. This CDR3 has 14 residues. Trimming removed 3 bases from V and 0 bases from J, with 8 bases in between. From germline, CDR1 is SGHTA and CDR2 FQGNSA.

The CDR3 DNA sequence: TGCAGCGTTGTTACGGCGGCAAAGTCTGAAGCTTTCTTT. This codes for CSVVTAAKSEAFF. The V gene is TRBV29-1, the J gene TRBJ1-1; D not certain. Looked up from germline, CDR1 is SQVTM and CDR2 is ANQGSEA. CDR3 length: 13 residues. Deletions cut 4 bases from V and 6 bases from J, with 15 bases between.

The chain links TRBV11-2 to TRBJ1-1; D unclear. The CDR3 extends over 13 amino acids. The V and J ends lost 5 bases and 10 bases respectively, with 17 bases between them. Germline V lookup: CDR1 SGHAT, CDR2 FQNNGV. The CDR3 region is CASSRRPQISAFF. Here the CDR3 DNA reads TGTGCCAGCAGCCGGAGGCCCCAGATTTCAGCTTTCTTT.

V is TRBV10-3 and J is TRBJ2-5, with TRBD1 matching 7 bases. V lost 2 bases to trimming and J lost 3 bases; unmatched junction nucleotides: 3. Germline V gene sequence: CDR1 ENHRY, CDR2 SYGVKD. CDR3 length: 14 residues. The CDR3 sequence is CAISEGDREETQYF. In DNA form, the CDR3 reads TGTGCCATCAGTGAGGGGGACAGAGAAGAGACCCAGTACTTC.